The source of this T cell receptor (beta chain) is a study of blood T cell repertoires in COVID-19 (TCRdb year 2020). For context, the study as a whole: Samples from collaborators originated in the United States, Italy and Spain and spanned both the acute and convalescent phases of COVID-19. A freely available public database, intended as a resource for researchers studying the immune response to SARS-CoV-2, is where the repertoires were released. The dataset comprised deeply sampled blood TCRbeta repertoires from subjects exposed to, actively infected with, or recovered from COVID-19. Where available, HLA class I and class II types were obtained from metadata supplied by the sample provider rather than from assay-based typing. Samples were obtained from the ongoing ImmuneRACE study (first 160 participants) and from 1,200 or so subjects provided by 6 global collaborators. The prospective study material was composed of cDNA or gDNA derived from T cells, B-cell-depleted T cells, or PBMCs. Sample metadata almost always included a de-identified subject ID, COVID-19 status, age in years and sex. Study-level results and caveats: Clinical and demographic metadata were provided uncurated, with the amount varying by source and participant.

TCRbeta CDR3 regions were amplified from genomic DNA by means of the immunoSEQ Assay, a bias-controlled multiplex PCR. For the original study's pipeline: Within the assay, amplification of reference gene primers was used to estimate how many nucleated cells each sample contained. Sequence reads were collapsed and filtered to measure the absolute abundance of every unique TCRbeta CDR3 rearrangement. For each sample, productive Simpson clonality was calculated as the square root of Simpson's diversity index over productive rearrangements. Held by TCRdb, this immuneACCESS table contains in-frame sequences only and omits some clones. Under half of the omission traces to an unresolved V gene where checked; the cause of the rest is unknown. V and J calls and clone size are copied from that table; D and trimming were computed from the DNA. The sample has approximately 210,000 clones on record, around nine tenths of them singletons. The ten largest clones add up to roughly 5.6% of the sample.

Details on this clone: The antigen it recognizes is unknown. No much larger clone is present one base from it, and per-base qualities are unavailable.

From the cysteine up to the phenylalanine, the CDR3 has a length of 18 residues. CDR3 DNA only is kept here, 54 bases in frame from base 1. The germline V gene (reference sequence) sets CDR1 to SEHNR and CDR2 to FQNEAQ. Trimming takes 5 bases off V and 3 bases off J; junction bases not matched to a gene: 12. Samples from volunteer blood donors who had recovered from COVID-19 were contributed by a second Seattle source. The collaborating institutions used their own protocols to collect whole blood in K2EDTA tubes. For TCRbeta analysis, collaborators shipped samples as frozen whole blood, isolated PBMCs, or DNA extracted from either of those sample types.

Sequenced sample: peripheral blood. The sequence is built from TRBV7-9 and TRBJ2-1; 11 central bases correspond to TRBD2. The sequence came from a woman in her thirties or forties who had recovered from COVID-19. CDR3 region: CASSLIWGSGRDYNEQFF. The nucleotides read TGTGCCAGCAGCCTGATATGGGGTAGCGGGAGGGACTACAATGAGCAGTTCTTC.